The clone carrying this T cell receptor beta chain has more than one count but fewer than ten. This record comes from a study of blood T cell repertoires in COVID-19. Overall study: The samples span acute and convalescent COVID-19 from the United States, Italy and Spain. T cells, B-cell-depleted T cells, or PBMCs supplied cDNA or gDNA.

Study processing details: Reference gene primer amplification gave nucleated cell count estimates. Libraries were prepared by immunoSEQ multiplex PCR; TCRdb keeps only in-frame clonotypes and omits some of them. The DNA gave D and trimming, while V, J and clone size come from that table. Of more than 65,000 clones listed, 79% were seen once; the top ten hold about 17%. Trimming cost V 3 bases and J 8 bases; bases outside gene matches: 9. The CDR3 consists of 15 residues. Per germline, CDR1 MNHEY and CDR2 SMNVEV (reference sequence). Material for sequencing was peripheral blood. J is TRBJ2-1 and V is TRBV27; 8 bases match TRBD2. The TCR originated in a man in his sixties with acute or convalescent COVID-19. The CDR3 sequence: CASSLDTSGGDEQFF. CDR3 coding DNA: TGTGCCAGCAGTTTGGACACCTCGGGGGGGGATGAGCAGTTCTTC.